Listed here are 6 T cell receptor beta chains from one sample, sequenced in a study of metastatic and nonmetastatic thyroid tumors. Treatment of any kind had been given to no patient before thyroid surgery. MiXCR re-clonotyped the PCR reads for TCRdb. The data contain about 70,000 clones, less than 20% of them singletons. Sequences were obtained from blood. The receptors derive from a female donor with papillary thyroid cancer or a benign thyroid nodule (not recorded which). Some clones in this sample may be carry-over from other donors' samples.

This clone was seen many times. The chain combines TRBV4-1 with TRBJ2-1, with D tentatively TRBD1 or TRBD2 (5 bases each). With 4 bases removed from V and 10 bases from J, the gap between germline ends came to 14 bases. Germline CDR1 MGHRA, CDR2 YSYEKL. This CDR3 comprises 13 residues. As DNA, the CDR3 is TGCGCCAGCAGCCGGAACCGGGGCGCGGAGCAGTTCTTC. Protein: CASSRNRGAEQFF.

In its sample, this clone was seen a few times. This chain's CDR3 is CASRKGADTNTEAFF. The CDR3 nucleotides read TGTGCCAGCAGGAAGGGGGCAGATACGAACACTGAAGCTTTCTTT. The chain carries TRBV6-1 and TRBJ1-1, with 7 nucleotides matching TRBD1. The CDR3 length is 15 residues. After removal of 6 bases from V and 1 base from J, the junction contained 8 bases not matched to a gene. The germline V gene has CDR1 MNHNS and CDR2 SASEGT.

V and J are TRBV2 and TRBJ1-5, with D tentatively TRBD1 (5 bases). There are 14 residues in the CDR3. Germline assignment: CDR1 SNHLY and CDR2 FYNNEI. V was trimmed by 5 bases and J by 11 bases, leaving 19 bases between them. CDR3 amino acids: CASSQDRGGQTQHF. DNA of the CDR3: TGTGCCAGCAGTCAAGATAGGGGAGGGCAGACCCAGCATTTT. The full variable domain, completed using reference TRBV2 and TRBJ1-5, is EPEVTQTPSHQVTQMGQEVILRCVPISNHLYFYWYRQILGQKVEFLVSFYNNEISEKSEIFDDQFSVERPDGSNFTLKIRSTKLEDSAMYFCASSQDRGGQTQHFGDGTRLSIL.

This clone has a count of ten or more. The chain links TRBV4-1 to TRBJ2-2; D call uncertain. This CDR3 region has 14 residues. CDR1 is MGHRA, CDR2 YSYEKL, per germline. V shed 1 base and J shed 4 bases, with 7 bases lying between them. Here the CDR3 reads CASSQGVRTGELFF. CDR3 nucleotide sequence: TGCGCCAGCAGCCAAGGGGTGCGCACCGGGGAGCTGTTTTTT.

There are many counts of this clone. The chain combines TRBV5-1 with TRBJ1-1; possible D gene TRBD1, 5 bases. V was cut by 3 bases and J by 3 bases, with 21 bases left in between. CDR3 length: 17 amino acids. Germline V CDR1 and CDR2: SGHRS, YFSETQ. DNA of the CDR3: TGCGCCAGCAGCTCCGGGGACCACCCAAGGGGTGACACTGAAGCTTTCTTT. Protein sequence: CASSSGDHPRGDTEAFF.

This clone was picked up many times. The V call is TRBV24-1, the J call TRBJ2-7; 8 bases are shared with TRBD1. The CDR3 length is 13 residues. The ends lost 7 bases at V and 4 bases at J; junction bases unmatched: 5. Germline CDR1 is KGHDR and CDR2 is SFDVKD. The CDR3 DNA follows: TGTGCCACCAGCCAGGGGGCTTCTTACGAGCAGTACTTC. Translating gives CATSQGASYEQYF.